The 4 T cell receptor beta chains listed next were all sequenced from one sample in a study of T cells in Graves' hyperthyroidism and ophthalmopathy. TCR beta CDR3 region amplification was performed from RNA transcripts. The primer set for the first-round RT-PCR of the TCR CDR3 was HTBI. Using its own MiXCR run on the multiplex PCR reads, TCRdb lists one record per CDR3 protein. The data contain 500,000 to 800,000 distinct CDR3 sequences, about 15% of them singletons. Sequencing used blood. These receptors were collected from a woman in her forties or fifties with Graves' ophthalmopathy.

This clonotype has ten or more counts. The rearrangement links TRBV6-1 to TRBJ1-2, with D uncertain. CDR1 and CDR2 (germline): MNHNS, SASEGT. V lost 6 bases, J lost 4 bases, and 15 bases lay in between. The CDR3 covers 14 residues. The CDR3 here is CASRDDPALYGYTF. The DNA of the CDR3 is TGTGCCAGCAGGGACGACCCTGCCCTCTATGGCTACACCTTC.

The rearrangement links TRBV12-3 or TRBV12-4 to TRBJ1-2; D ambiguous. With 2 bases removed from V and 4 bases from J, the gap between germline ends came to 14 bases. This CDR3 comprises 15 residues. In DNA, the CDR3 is TGTGCCAGCAGTTTAAGACGCCCCGGAATCTATGGCTACACCTTC. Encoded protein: CASSLRRPGIYGYTF.

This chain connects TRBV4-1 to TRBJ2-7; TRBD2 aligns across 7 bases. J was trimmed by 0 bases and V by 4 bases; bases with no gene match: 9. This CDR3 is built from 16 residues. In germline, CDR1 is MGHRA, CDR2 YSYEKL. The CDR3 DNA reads TGCGCCAGCAGCCCCCCCGGGGCGGGAGCCTCCTACGAGCAGTACTTC. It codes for CASSPPGAGASYEQYF.

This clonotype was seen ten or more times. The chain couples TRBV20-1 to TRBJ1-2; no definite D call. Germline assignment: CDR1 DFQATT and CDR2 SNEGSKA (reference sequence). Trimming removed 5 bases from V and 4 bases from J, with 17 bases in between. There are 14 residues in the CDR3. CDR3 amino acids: CSAPSGVFGYGYTF. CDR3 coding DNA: TGCAGTGCTCCATCGGGAGTTTTTGGCTATGGCTACACCTTC.